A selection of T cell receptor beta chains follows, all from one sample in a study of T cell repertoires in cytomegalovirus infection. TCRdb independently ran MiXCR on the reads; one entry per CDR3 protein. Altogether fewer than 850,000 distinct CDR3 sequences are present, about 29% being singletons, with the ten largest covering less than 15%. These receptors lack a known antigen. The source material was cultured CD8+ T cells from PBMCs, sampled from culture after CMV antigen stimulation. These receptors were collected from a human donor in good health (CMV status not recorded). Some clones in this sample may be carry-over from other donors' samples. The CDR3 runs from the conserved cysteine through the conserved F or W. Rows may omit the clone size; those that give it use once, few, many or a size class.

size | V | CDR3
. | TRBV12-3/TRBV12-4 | CASRPRGANEKLFF
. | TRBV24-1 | CATRSTRENTEAFF
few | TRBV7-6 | CASSEGGTGIAYNSPLHF
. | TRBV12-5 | CASGANLSPGADTQYF
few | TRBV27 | CASGGPEQYF
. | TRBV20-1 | CSGETGTSENEQFF
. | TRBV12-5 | CASGLGPYNSPLHF
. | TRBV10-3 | CAISEPELRGHYEQYF
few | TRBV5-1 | CASSLAGGVSETEAFF
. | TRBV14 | CANRSVKGHAKNIQYF
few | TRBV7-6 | CASSYQEDRGLYGELFF
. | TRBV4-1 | CTSSLEDRGDGEAFF
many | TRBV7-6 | CASSPRQGTNEKLFF
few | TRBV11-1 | CASSSPQEGSVNTGELFF
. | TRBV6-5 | CASRINQGGGNTIYF
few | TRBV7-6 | CASSLAGTGEGNGYTF
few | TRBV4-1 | CASSLGMNTGELFF
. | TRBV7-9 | CASILDSNYGYTF
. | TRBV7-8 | CASRLYQGINTEAFF
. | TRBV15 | CATSRGGSADTQYF
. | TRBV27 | CASSLSQMNTEAFF
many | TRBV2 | CASSEAYRLNSPLHF
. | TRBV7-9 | CASSLAQSNQPQHF
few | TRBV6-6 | CASIGSGEHGNTIYF
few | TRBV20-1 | CSARKGGGNEQFF
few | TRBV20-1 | CSAYTGNEQYF
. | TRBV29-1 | CSVEGPRTNYGYTF
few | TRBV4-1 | CASSQDGDRGYTF
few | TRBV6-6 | CASSDRDRVTDTQYF
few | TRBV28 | CASSSPEEGETQYF
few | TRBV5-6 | CASSFLVPSRGYTF